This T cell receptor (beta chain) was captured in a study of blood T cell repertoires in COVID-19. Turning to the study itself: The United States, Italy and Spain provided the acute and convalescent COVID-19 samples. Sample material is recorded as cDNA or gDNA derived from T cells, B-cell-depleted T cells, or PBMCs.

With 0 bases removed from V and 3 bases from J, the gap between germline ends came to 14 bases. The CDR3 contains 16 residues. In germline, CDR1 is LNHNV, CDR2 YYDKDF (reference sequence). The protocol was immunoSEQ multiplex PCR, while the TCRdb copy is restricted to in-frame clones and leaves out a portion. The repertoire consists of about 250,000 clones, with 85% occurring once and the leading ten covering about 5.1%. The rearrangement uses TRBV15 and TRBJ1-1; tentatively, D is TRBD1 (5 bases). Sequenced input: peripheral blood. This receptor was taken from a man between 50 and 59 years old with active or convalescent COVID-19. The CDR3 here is CATSRDLWEGHTEAFF. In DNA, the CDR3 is TGTGCCACCAGCAGAGATCTATGGGAGGGGCACACTGAAGCTTTCTTT.